The 24 T cell receptor beta chains below all came from one sample that was sequenced in a study of graft-versus-host responses after intestinal transplantation (dated by TCRdb to about 2021). Libraries were constructed by the immunoSEQ multiplex PCR assay. Drawn from immuneACCESS, this table holds only the in-frame rearrangements with V and J called that TCRdb kept. Clones are partly lost; checked studies trace under half to an unresolved V gene and leave the rest unexplained. The sample yields some 140,000 clones; around 90% were counted once. The ten largest clones add up to approximately 0.2% of the sample. The sample's time point label, decoded: cells obtained before transplantation from donor or recipient. What these receptors recognize is not known. The specimen comprised unstimulated CD4+ T cells sorted from spleen or lymph node cells, sampled before intestinal transplant. The receptor set was obtained from a human donor who received an intestinal transplant.

The chain has TRBV9 and TRBJ2-5, with D perhaps TRBD1 (5 bases). CDR1 and CDR2 from the germline V gene are SGDLS and YYNGEE. The CDR3 is made up of 16 amino acids. The V end lost 0 bases, the J end lost 2 bases, and 14 bases lay between the germline ends. The CDR3 is CASSVGPRQGQETQYF. DNA of the CDR3: TGTGCCAGCAGCGTAGGGCCGCGGCAGGGACAAGAGACCCAGTACTTC.

The chain joins TRBV4-3 to TRBJ2-7; 8 bases match TRBD1. The CDR3 has 16 residues. The germline CDR1 and CDR2 sequences are LGHNA and YSLEER. With 4 bases clipped from V and 3 bases from J, the junction kept 11 bases outside the gene matches. CDR3 nucleotide sequence: TGCGCCAGCAGCCCCGCCCTCGGGACAGGATACTACGAGCAGTACTTC. This codes for CASSPALGTGYYEQYF.

The rearrangement uses TRBV19 and TRBJ2-1; perhaps TRBD2 as D (6 bases). The CDR3 is 14 amino acids. The germline CDR1 and CDR2 sequences are LNHDA and SQIVND (reference sequence). V dropped 4 bases and J dropped 0 bases, with 7 bases sitting between them. CDR3 loop: CASSTSASYNEQFF. CDR3 DNA sequence: TGTGCCAGTAGTACTAGCGCCTCCTACAATGAGCAGTTCTTC. The full variable domain, in which reference TRBV19 and TRBJ2-1 provide the parts outside the CDR3, is DGGITQSPKYLFRKEGQNVTLSCEQNLNHDAMYWYRQDPGQGLRLIYYSQIVNDFQKGDIAEGYSVSREKKESFPLTVTSAQKNPTAFYLCASSTSASYNEQFFGPGTRLTVL.

CDR3 DNA sequence: TGTGCCAGCAGCGTAGGCTCAGGGGGTCAGCCCCAGCATTTT. Translated: CASSVGSGGQPQHF. This sequence joins TRBV9 and TRBJ1-5, with TRBD1 matching over 7 bases. The length of the CDR3 is 14 residues. With V trimmed by 0 bases and J by 6 bases, 3 bases remained unmatched. Germline-derived CDR1 and CDR2 are SGDLS and YYNGEE.

The V call is TRBV6-5, the J call TRBJ1-1; 7 nucleotides line up with TRBD1. CDR3 length: 13 residues. With V trimmed by 5 bases and J by 10 bases, 10 bases remained unmatched. CDR1 and CDR2 from the germline V gene are MNHEY and SVGAGI. The CDR3 DNA follows: TGTGCCAGCAGTGTCGGGACAGTCCGGACAGCTTTCTTT. The encoded protein is CASSVGTVRTAFF.

V is TRBV7-2 and J is TRBJ2-5; D not resolved. The assigned J gene may be wrong: the sequence end matches TRBJ2-7 better. CDR1 and CDR2 (germline): SGHTA, FQGNSA. The CDR3 is 15 residues long. CDR3 sequence reads: CASSPDGPRVYEQYF. For the CDR3, the DNA is TGTGCCAGCAGTCCAGACGGACCCCGTGTCTACGAGCAGTACTTC.

The count of this clone is one. In DNA, the CDR3 is TGTGCCATCACCGAAGGCGGGACCCTCTACAATGAGCAGTTCTTC. Translated, it gives CAITEGGTLYNEQFF. The chain couples TRBV10-3 to TRBJ2-1; a weak D match, TRBD2 (6 bases). The germline V and J ends were trimmed by 7 bases and 3 bases, with 16 bases remaining between them. The CDR3 sequence is 15 residues long. Germline CDR1 reads ENHRY; CDR2 reads SYGVKD.

This clone showed up just once. This sequence joins TRBV28 and TRBJ2-3; possibly TRBD2 for D (6 bases). V was clipped by 5 bases and J by 4 bases, with 16 bases between them. This CDR3 has 15 residues. Germline V lookup: CDR1 MDHEN, CDR2 SYDVKM. CDR3 amino acids: CASSGSGGISDTQYF. The CDR3 DNA follows: TGTGCCAGCAGTGGGAGCGGCGGGATTTCAGATACGCAGTATTTT.

This sequence joins TRBV19 and TRBJ1-1; D perhaps matches TRBD1 (5 bases). This CDR3 is built from 13 residues. CDR1 is LNHDA and CDR2 is SQIVND in the germline V gene (reference sequence). V lost 3 bases to trimming and J lost 7 bases, with 12 bases between them. The CDR3 DNA reads TGTGCCAGTAGTATCACGGGACTTAGTGAAGCTTTCTTT. Its protein is CASSITGLSEAFF.

The DNA for the CDR3 is TGTGCCAGCAGTTTATTACCACTAGGTTGGGGGAACACCGGGGAGCTGTTTTTT. It translates to CASSLLPLGWGNTGELFF. The chain links TRBV28 to TRBJ2-2, with D tentatively TRBD2 (5 bases). The germline V gene has CDR1 MDHEN and CDR2 SYDVKM. Trimming removed 1 base at V and 1 base at J, with 16 bases between. The CDR3 is 18 residues long.

The rearrangement joins TRBV19 to TRBJ2-1; 7 bases agree with TRBD2. Germline assignment: CDR1 LNHDA and CDR2 SQIVND (reference sequence). CDR3 length: 20 residues. Germline trimming cut 6 bases from V and 0 bases from J; bases unmatched to any gene: 20. The CDR3 reads CASSFPETSPTFSSYNEQFF. The DNA for the CDR3 is TGTGCCAGTAGCTTCCCCGAGACTAGCCCCACCTTTAGCTCCTACAATGAGCAGTTCTTC.

V usage is TRBV6-5 and J usage is TRBJ2-1, with a tentative D call TRBD2 (6 bases). The CDR3 runs to 15 residues. The V end was cut by 2 bases, the J end by 1 base, with 9 bases between. Per the germline V gene, CDR1 is MNHEY and CDR2 is SVGAGI. DNA for the CDR3: TGTGCCAGCAGTTACGAGGGAGGATCCTACAATGAGCAGTTCTTC. Its translation is CASSYEGGSYNEQFF.

The chain has TRBV4-1 and TRBJ2-7, with a weak D call TRBD2 (6 bases). The CDR3 totals 13 residues. CDR1 is MGHRA, CDR2 YSYEKL, per germline. V lost 4 bases and J lost 5, with 12 bases in between. The CDR3 DNA sequence: TGCGCCAGCAGCCTTGATCGGGGGAACGAGCAGTACTTC. It encodes CASSLDRGNEQYF.

This clone was seen once. The chain is built from TRBV5-1 and TRBJ2-7; D not certain. CDR1 is SGHRS, CDR2 YFSETQ, per germline. V was cut by 4 bases and J by 0 bases, with 5 bases left in between. There are 12 residues in the CDR3. The CDR3 loop reads CASSPSSYEQYF. CDR3 bases: TGCGCCAGCAGCCCGAGCTCCTACGAGCAGTACTTC.

The rearrangement links TRBV6-5 to TRBJ2-4; TRBD1 matches at 10 bases. Germline trimming cut 6 bases from V and 7 bases from J; bases unmatched to any gene: 6. The CDR3 is 14 amino acids. The germline CDR1 and CDR2 sequences are MNHEY and SVGAGI. The CDR3 region has the DNA TGTGCCAGCAGCTCCGACAGGGGGCGGAACATTCAGTACTTC. Protein sequence: CASSSDRGRNIQYF.

Comment on this clone: This CDR3 is also generated by other DNA sequences in the sample. CDR3 in DNA: TGTGCCAGCAGTTTAGGTCAAGCGGGAGAAAGATCCGGGGAGCAGTTCTTC. Its translation is CASSLGQAGERSGEQFF. This chain uses TRBV28 with TRBJ2-1; 8 bases match TRBD2. The V segment lost 2 bases and the J segment 10 bases; nucleotides outside the gene matches: 16. Germline V gene data show CDR1 as MDHEN and CDR2 as SYDVKM. The CDR3 loop spans 17 amino acids.

Here the CDR3 reads CASSQLENYGYTF. The CDR3 coding sequence is TGTGCCAGCAGCCAACTGGAAAACTATGGCTACACCTTC. The chain carries TRBV4-2 and TRBJ1-2; D remains ambiguous. V was clipped by 2 bases and J by 2 bases, with 6 bases between them. Germline loops: CDR1 LGHNA, CDR2 YNFKEQ. This CDR3 is 13 amino acids long.

J is TRBJ2-5 and V is TRBV10-3; D remains unclear. The closer fit of TRBJ2-7 to the DNA end suggests the J call may be wrong. This CDR3 region has 15 residues. Germline lookup yields CDR1 ENHRY and CDR2 SYGVKD. CDR3 DNA sequence: TGTGCCATCAGTGAGAAGCCGAATGACGTCTACGAGCAGTACTTC. It yields the protein CAISEKPNDVYEQYF.

This clone was recorded once. The chain employs TRBV14 and TRBJ1-1; no reliable D call. V lost 1 base and J lost 0, with 9 bases in between. This CDR3 comprises 15 residues. Germline lookup yields CDR1 SGHDN and CDR2 FVKESK. This chain's CDR3 is CASSQAPVVNTEAFF. The CDR3 coding sequence is TGTGCCAGCAGCCAAGCCCCGGTGGTGAACACTGAAGCTTTCTTT.

V usage is TRBV28 and J usage is TRBJ1-2; 8 bases are a match to TRBD1. Trimming cost V 5 bases and J 8 bases; bases outside gene matches: 4. Germline lookup yields CDR1 MDHEN and CDR2 SYDVKM. CDR3 size: 12 residues. The CDR3 spells CASSPNRGGYTF. The CDR3, as DNA: TGTGCCAGCAGTCCCAACAGGGGGGGCTACACCTTC.

This clone came up once. This chain joins TRBV7-3 and TRBJ1-1; D ambiguous. The CDR3 length is 14 residues. Trimming took off 1 base at V and 4 bases at J, with 10 bases between the two ends. Germline V lookup: CDR1 SGHTA, CDR2 FQGTGA. In DNA form, the CDR3 reads TGTGCCAGCAGCTTAAGTCGTGGCGCCACTGAAGCTTTCTTT. This codes for CASSLSRGATEAFF.

The J gene is TRBJ2-1, the V gene TRBV2; D may correspond to TRBD1 or TRBD2 (7 bases each). Germline CDR1 SNHLY, CDR2 FYNNEI. This CDR3 spans 14 amino acids. V lost 7 bases and J 4 bases, leaving 14 bases between the germline ends. The CDR3 region is CASTGGTAYNEQFF. The CDR3 DNA sequence: TGTGCCAGCACCGGGGGGACAGCTTACAATGAGCAGTTCTTC.

This clone was recorded a few times. The V and J genes are TRBV7-9 and TRBJ2-1, with D hard to call. The V and J ends lost 8 bases and 5 bases respectively, with 10 bases between them. The germline CDR1 and CDR2 sequences are SEHNR and FQNEAQ (reference sequence). This CDR3 spans 12 amino acids. DNA for the CDR3: TGTGCCAGCGGGGTTTGGAACAATGAGCAGTTCTTC. Amino acid sequence: CASGVWNNEQFF.

The chain is built from TRBV5-1 and TRBJ1-1; possible D gene TRBD1, 5 bases. V was trimmed by 7 bases and J by 5 bases, leaving 21 bases between them. Germline CDR1 SGHRS, CDR2 YFSETQ. The CDR3 loop spans 15 amino acids. CDR3 loop: CASLGGTQTQTEAFF. The CDR3 nucleotides are TGCGCCAGCCTAGGCGGGACGCAGACACAGACTGAAGCTTTCTTT.